The 20 T cell receptor beta chains below come from one sample, sequenced in a study of T-cell memory formation after mild COVID-19. TCRdb independently ran MiXCR on the 5' RACE reads; one entry per CDR3 protein. The sample includes 470,000 or so distinct CDR3 sequences, roughly 25% seen only once; the top ten take around 12%. Material for sequencing was PBMCs or a T cell subset sorted from them (not recorded which). The receptors here all came from an adult woman who had mild COVID-19 (a few samples of this study predate the infection). Cell type and time point are not known.

The chain is built from TRBV4-1 and TRBJ2-1; no firm D call. The CDR3 has 16 residues. Looked up from germline, CDR1 is MGHRA and CDR2 is YSYEKL. V lost 1 base and J lost 0, with 10 bases in between. This CDR3 is CASSQALTISYNEQFF. The DNA of the CDR3 is TGCGCCAGCAGCCAAGCTCTCACAATCTCCTACAATGAGCAGTTCTTC.

This chain connects TRBV6-5 to TRBJ2-7; a possible D gene is TRBD1 (6 bases). V lost 2 bases to trimming and J lost 2 bases, with 13 bases between them. The germline gives CDR1 MNHEY, CDR2 SVGAGI. The CDR3 contains 15 residues. The CDR3 spells CASSYKGQSAYEQYF. CDR3 DNA: TGTGCCAGCAGTTACAAAGGACAGTCTGCCTACGAGCAGTACTTC.

V and J are TRBV7-2 and TRBJ2-4, with 10 positions matching TRBD2. After removal of 5 bases from V and 6 bases from J, the junction contained 7 bases not matched to a gene. The CDR3 totals 15 residues. CDR1 SGHTA and CDR2 FQGNSA come from the germline V gene. CDR3 region: CASSISGGTPNIQYF. The CDR3 DNA is TGTGCCAGCAGCATTAGCGGGGGGACCCCAAACATTCAGTACTTC.

This clonotype was recorded many times. CDR3 DNA: TGTGCCAGCAGCCCCCAGGGAGTGCGGGAGACCCAGTACTTC. Protein sequence: CASSPQGVRETQYF. The J gene is TRBJ2-5, the V gene TRBV7-9, with D perhaps TRBD1 or TRBD2 (5 bases each). CDR1 and CDR2 (germline): SEHNR, FQNEAQ (reference sequence). This CDR3 region has 14 residues. With 5 bases removed from V and 5 bases from J, the gap between germline ends came to 15 bases.

The rearrangement uses TRBV20-1 and TRBJ2-5; 9 bases fit TRBD2. CDR3 length: 17 residues. Germline CDR1 DFQATT, CDR2 SNEGSKA (reference sequence). Trimming at V came to 5 bases and at J to 5 bases, leaving 18 bases not matched to a gene. The DNA of the CDR3 is TGCAGTGCTTTCCCGAGGGCTAGCGGGGCGCCAGGGGAGACCCAGTACTTC. Its protein is CSAFPRASGAPGETQYF.

The chain carries TRBV29-1 and TRBJ1-1; D possibly corresponds to TRBD1 (6 bases). Germline V gene sequence: CDR1 SQVTM, CDR2 ANQGSEA. The V end lost 3 bases, the J end lost 4 bases, and 12 bases lay between the germline ends. The CDR3 has 13 residues. Here the CDR3 reads CSVDTGRVTEAFF. Written as DNA, the CDR3 is TGCAGCGTTGATACAGGGCGGGTCACTGAAGCTTTCTTT.

This clonotype came up once. The chain couples TRBV12-3 or TRBV12-4 to TRBJ2-3; D could derive from TRBD1 or TRBD2 (6 bases each). Trimming pared 3 bases from V and 4 bases from J, leaving 11 bases between. The CDR3 covers 14 residues. The CDR3 protein is CASSLGGRADTQYF. CDR3 in DNA: TGTGCCAGCAGTTTGGGGGGCCGGGCAGATACGCAGTATTTT.

The chain links TRBV16 to TRBJ1-1; 8 nucleotides agree with TRBD1. The CDR3 runs 14 residues. Trimming at V came to 5 bases and at J to 4 bases, leaving 6 bases not matched to a gene. The germline CDR1 and CDR2 sequences are KGHSY and FQNENV. The CDR3 loop is CASSYGQGSTEAFF. DNA of the CDR3: TGTGCCAGCAGCTACGGACAGGGATCCACTGAAGCTTTCTTT.

This chain connects TRBV10-3 to TRBJ2-1; 11 bases match TRBD2. Looked up from germline, CDR1 is ENHRY and CDR2 is SYGVKD. Germline trimming cut 4 bases from V and 6 bases from J; bases unmatched to any gene: 11. This CDR3 comprises 17 residues. The CDR3 DNA reads TGTGCCATCAGTGGGTTAGCGGGGGGGCCGTCGCTCAATGAGCAGTTCTTC. Amino acids: CAISGLAGGPSLNEQFF.

V gene TRBV10-3 combines with J gene TRBJ2-1; 10 bases are shared with TRBD2. CDR1 is ENHRY and CDR2 is SYGVKD in the germline V gene. J lost 1 base, V lost 4 bases, and 4 bases had no gene match. This CDR3 has 16 amino acids. CDR3: CAISGTSGESYNEQFF. The CDR3 DNA reads TGTGCCATCAGTGGGACTAGCGGAGAGTCCTACAATGAGCAGTTCTTC.

This chain connects TRBV5-6 to TRBJ2-7; D might be TRBD2 (6 bases). Trimming cost V 1 base and J 5 bases, with 13 bases left between them. The CDR3 totals 14 residues. Germline CDR1 and CDR2: SGHDT and YYEEEE. CDR3 region: CASSLTGRVDEQYF. The CDR3 nucleotides read TGTGCCAGCAGCTTGACCGGGAGAGTTGACGAGCAGTACTTC.

This clonotype has just a few counts. This sequence joins TRBV4-2 and TRBJ2-3, with 7 bases aligning to TRBD2. The CDR3 runs 18 residues. The germline V gene encodes CDR1 LGHNA and CDR2 YNFKEQ. Trimming removed 10 bases from V and 0 bases from J; junction bases left unmatched: 19. The CDR3 is CATKGGAGVYSSTDTQYF. The CDR3, as DNA: TGTGCCACGAAAGGCGGGGCGGGAGTATACTCTAGCACAGATACGCAGTATTTT.

In this sample, this clonotype turned up many times. This rearrangement joins TRBV20-1 to TRBJ2-7, with TRBD2 matching 12 bases. V lost 6 bases to trimming and J lost 2 bases; unmatched junction nucleotides: 8. Germline CDR1 is DFQATT and CDR2 is SNEGSKA (reference sequence). This CDR3 region has 15 residues. This CDR3 is CSAPSRTSGTYEQYF. CDR3 sequence (DNA): TGCAGTGCCCCCTCCCGGACTAGCGGGACCTACGAGCAGTACTTC.

This clonotype turned up a few times. CDR3: CASSQDWRGLGGYTF. The CDR3 region has the DNA TGCGCCAGCAGCCAAGATTGGCGGGGCCTGGGGGGCTACACCTTC. V is TRBV4-1 and J is TRBJ1-2; TRBD1 is a possible D gene (5 bases). CDR3 length: 15 residues. The germline gives CDR1 MGHRA, CDR2 YSYEKL. V dropped 0 bases and J dropped 8 bases, with 16 bases sitting between them.

The chain links TRBV12-3 or TRBV12-4 to TRBJ2-7, with a weak D call TRBD2 (6 bases). This CDR3 has 14 amino acids. V lost 2 bases and J 7 bases, leaving 15 bases between the germline ends. The CDR3 sequence is CASSLFGSGGEQYF. DNA of the CDR3: TGTGCCAGCAGTTTATTTGGCTCCGGGGGTGAGCAGTACTTC.

This clonotype appeared a few times. The chain couples TRBV19 to TRBJ2-1; 7 nucleotides align to TRBD1. The CDR3 extends over 14 amino acids. The V gene's germline CDR1 is LNHDA and CDR2 SQIVND (reference sequence). V lost 8 bases, J lost 7 bases, and 11 bases stayed unmatched. CDR3: CASRREDRHNEQFF. Here the CDR3 DNA reads TGTGCCAGTCGGAGAGAGGACAGGCATAATGAGCAGTTCTTC. Full variable domain (remainder filled in from reference TRBV19 and TRBJ2-1): DGGITQSPKYLFRKEGQNVTLSCEQNLNHDAMYWYRQDPGQGLRLIYYSQIVNDFQKGDIAEGYSVSREKKESFPLTVTSAQKNPTAFYLCASRREDRHNEQFFGPGTRLTVL.

This clonotype occurred a few times. The rearrangement uses TRBV24-1 and TRBJ1-1; 7 nucleotides align to TRBD1. CDR3 length equals 14 residues. Germline assignment: CDR1 KGHDR and CDR2 SFDVKD. V shed 9 bases, J shed 1 base, and the junction held 7 bases outside the gene matches. The CDR3 reads CATSTDRPNTEAFF. For the CDR3, the DNA is TGTGCCACCTCCACGGACAGGCCGAACACTGAAGCTTTCTTT.

The CDR3 is CASSDGQGAYGYTF. The CDR3, as DNA: TGTGCCAGCAGTGATGGACAGGGGGCCTATGGCTACACCTTC. The chain employs TRBV28 and TRBJ1-2; 11 bases line up with TRBD1. CDR1 and CDR2 (germline): MDHEN, SYDVKM. The ends lost 5 bases at V and 4 bases at J; junction bases unmatched: 3. The CDR3 is made up of 14 amino acids.

The DNA of the CDR3 is TGTGCCAGCAGCCAAGACGAGCGGGCCCAGTACTTC. It codes for CASSQDERAQYF. The V and J genes are TRBV3-1 and TRBJ2-5, with D possibly matching TRBD2 (6 bases). The V end lost 0 bases, the J end lost 9 bases, and 8 bases lay between the germline ends. Germline loops: CDR1 LGHDT, CDR2 YNNKEL (reference sequence). CDR3 length equals 12 residues.

Only a few counts were recorded for this clonotype. This rearrangement joins TRBV7-8 to TRBJ2-2; no clear D gene. This CDR3 region has 16 residues. Trimming cost V 1 base and J 6 bases, with 15 bases left between them. Germline CDR1 is SGHVS and CDR2 is FQNEAQ. CDR3 coding DNA: TGTGCCAGCAGCTTAGTGGACCCGCCTGTGGCCGGGGAGCTGTTTTTT. The encoded protein is CASSLVDPPVAGELFF.